Presented here are 21 T cell receptor beta chains from one specimen sequenced in a study of Ad26.COV2.S vaccination and SARS-CoV-2 variants. Clones were read by immunoSEQ multiplex PCR, and TCRdb kept only the in-frame ones, dropping some. The sample has around 7,000 clones, about 83% seen once. Sample: peripheral blood, taken after recovery from COVID-19. Receptors originate from a human donor who had recovered from COVID-19.

The chain joins TRBV28 to TRBJ2-7; possibly TRBD1 or TRBD2 for D (6 bases each). The germline V gene encodes CDR1 MDHEN and CDR2 SYDVKM. This CDR3 has 16 amino acids. Trimming removed 4 bases from V and 5 bases from J, with 21 bases in between. The DNA for the CDR3 is TGTGCCAGCAGTTCCCCGAGGTGGGGGGCAAGAAACGAGCAGTACTTC. This sequence encodes CASSSPRWGARNEQYF.

J is TRBJ1-5 and V is TRBV2; 7 bases line up with TRBD1. The CDR3 has 14 residues. After removal of 0 bases from V and 5 bases from J, the junction contained 1 base not matched to a gene. Germline lookup yields CDR1 SNHLY and CDR2 FYNNEI. The CDR3 sequence: CASSEADRDQPQHF. CDR3 coding DNA: TGTGCCAGCAGTGAAGCCGACAGGGATCAGCCCCAGCATTTT. Filled out from reference TRBV2 and TRBJ1-5, the complete variable domain reads EPEVTQTPSHQVTQMGQEVILRCVPISNHLYFYWYRQILGQKVEFLVSFYNNEISEKSEIFDDQFSVERPDGSNFTLKIRSTKLEDSAMYFCASSEADRDQPQHFGDGTRLSIL.

V usage is TRBV6-6 and J usage is TRBJ2-1; 7 positions agree with TRBD1. The V segment lost 0 bases and the J segment 7 bases; nucleotides outside the gene matches: 6. CDR3 length equals 15 residues. Looked up from germline, CDR1 is MNHNY and CDR2 is SVGAGI (reference sequence). The DNA of the CDR3 is TGTGCCAGCAGTTACTCGGGGACAGTGCGGAATGAGCAGTTCTTC. This sequence encodes CASSYSGTVRNEQFF.

The V gene is TRBV4-3, the J gene TRBJ2-3; D is perhaps TRBD2 (5 bases). V shed 0 bases and J shed 0 bases, with 13 bases lying between them. This CDR3 is 17 amino acids long. Germline V gene sequence: CDR1 LGHNA, CDR2 YSLEER. In DNA, the CDR3 is TGCGCCAGCAGCCAAGAGCAGCGGCCAACGAGCACAGATACGCAGTATTTT. Translating it yields CASSQEQRPTSTDTQYF.

In this sample, this clone turned up a few times. J is TRBJ2-7 and V is TRBV10-2; perhaps TRBD2 as D (5 bases). This CDR3 is 12 amino acids long. From germline, CDR1 is WSHSY and CDR2 SAAADI. Trimming removed 6 bases at V and 3 bases at J, with 9 bases between. CDR3 in amino acids: CASRYSDYEQYF. Here the CDR3 DNA reads TGCGCCAGCAGGTATAGCGACTACGAGCAGTACTTC.

The CDR3 sequence is CASSGGQDNQPQHF. Here the CDR3 DNA reads TGTGCCAGCAGCGGCGGACAGGATAATCAGCCCCAGCATTTT. This rearrangement joins TRBV7-9 to TRBJ1-5; 7 bases line up with TRBD1. V was clipped by 5 bases and J by 4 bases; unmatched bases: 5. Germline V gene sequence: CDR1 SEHNR, CDR2 FQNEAQ (reference sequence). The CDR3 runs 14 residues.

This clone was counted a few times. This chain links TRBV7-9 with TRBJ1-3, with 11 positions matching TRBD1. The CDR3 is 16 residues long. Trimming cost V 6 bases and J 4 bases; bases outside gene matches: 8. Germline V gene data show CDR1 as SEHNR and CDR2 as FQNEAQ (reference sequence). This CDR3 is CASSFTGTGGGNTIYF. As DNA, the CDR3 is TGTGCCAGCAGTTTTACCGGGACAGGGGGAGGAAACACCATATATTTT.

The V and J genes are TRBV5-1 and TRBJ2-3; 7 bases agree with TRBD2. CDR1 and CDR2 (germline): SGHRS, YFSETQ. The V segment lost 2 bases and the J segment 4 bases; nucleotides outside the gene matches: 4. This CDR3 is 14 amino acids long. CDR3 nucleotide sequence: TGCGCCAGCAGCTTAGCGGGAAACTCAGATACGCAGTATTTT. It specifies CASSLAGNSDTQYF.

The genes are TRBV5-1 and TRBJ2-3, with D uncertain. CDR1 and CDR2 (germline): SGHRS, YFSETQ. Trimming stripped 1 base from V and 3 bases from J, with 9 bases between. CDR3 length: 14 amino acids. The CDR3 loop is CASSLLGLTDTQYF. In nucleotides, the CDR3 is TGCGCCAGCAGCTTGTTGGGGTTAACAGATACGCAGTATTTT.

This clone showed up just once. The chain combines TRBV7-2 with TRBJ1-5, with TRBD1 as a possible D gene (5 bases). CDR3 size: 15 residues. V lost 3 bases and J lost 1, with 10 bases in between. Germline lookup yields CDR1 SGHTA and CDR2 FQGNSA. CDR3: CASSLGGTSNQPQHF. The CDR3 DNA is TGTGCCAGCAGCTTGGGAGGGACCAGCAATCAGCCCCAGCATTTT.

V gene TRBV9 combines with J gene TRBJ2-5; no clear D gene. V dropped 1 base and J dropped 5 bases, with 15 bases sitting between them. This CDR3 spans 15 amino acids. CDR1 is SGDLS, CDR2 YYNGEE, per germline. CDR3: CASSVLPVGLETQYF. CDR3 DNA: TGTGCCAGCAGCGTACTTCCCGTGGGCCTGGAGACCCAGTACTTC.

V and J are TRBV18 and TRBJ1-1; 9 bases agree with TRBD1. The CDR3 sequence is 13 residues long. Germline-derived CDR1 and CDR2 are KGHSH and LQKENI. J gave up 7 bases and V 5 bases, and 5 bases lay outside the gene matches. CDR3 in amino acids: CASSTGQGFEAFF. DNA of the CDR3: TGTGCCAGCTCAACGGGACAGGGATTTGAAGCTTTCTTT.

The chain is built from TRBV9 and TRBJ2-7, with 9 bases aligning to TRBD1. The CDR3 totals 14 residues. CDR1 and CDR2 (germline): SGDLS, YYNGEE. V shed 0 bases and J 3 bases; nucleotides not matched to a gene: 1. The DNA for the CDR3 is TGTGCCAGCAGCGTAGGGGACAGGGACTACGAGCAGTACTTC. This sequence encodes CASSVGDRDYEQYF.

This sequence joins TRBV11-3 and TRBJ2-1, with TRBD1 matching over 8 bases. Germline assignment: CDR1 SGHNT and CDR2 YENEEA. The CDR3 consists of 14 residues. Losses at the gene ends were 3 bases for V and 7 bases for J; bases not matched to a gene: 5. The CDR3 is CASSFRQGSNEQFF. In nucleotides, the CDR3 is TGTGCCAGCAGCTTCCGACAGGGGAGTAATGAGCAGTTCTTC.

This CDR3 is CASSAILGGQGYGYTF. In DNA, the CDR3 is TGTGCCAGCAGCGCCATCCTAGGGGGACAGGGTTATGGCTACACCTTC. This chain connects TRBV9 to TRBJ1-2; 9 positions match TRBD1. This CDR3 has 16 residues. Looked up from germline, CDR1 is SGDLS and CDR2 is YYNGEE. V lost 3 bases and J lost 5; bases outside the gene matches: 11.

The V and J genes are TRBV28 and TRBJ2-7; 7 bases are a match to TRBD2. The V and J ends lost 8 bases and 5 bases, in that order; junction bases with no gene match: 15. Germline CDR1 reads MDHEN; CDR2 reads SYDVKM. The CDR3 contains 15 residues. The CDR3: CASVGGAGRPNEQYF. CDR3 nucleotides: TGTGCCAGCGTGGGGGGAGCGGGGCGGCCCAACGAGCAGTACTTC.

J is TRBJ2-5 and V is TRBV7-2; the D call may be TRBD1 or TRBD2 (5 bases each). Per the germline V gene, CDR1 is SGHTA and CDR2 is FQGNSA. Trimming stripped 5 bases from V and 2 bases from J, with 9 bases between. This CDR3 comprises 13 residues. CDR3 sequence: CASSRGVQETQYF. CDR3 bases: TGTGCCAGCAGCCGAGGGGTACAAGAGACCCAGTACTTC. Drawing the rest from reference TRBV7-2 and TRBJ2-5, the complete variable domain is GAGVSQSPSNKVTEKGKDVELRCDPISGHTALYWYRQSLGQGLEFLIYFQGNSAPDKSGLPSDRFSAERTGGSVSTLTIQRTQQEDSAVYLCASSRGVQETQYFGPGTRLLVL.

This rearrangement joins TRBV27 to TRBJ1-4; D gene uncertain. CDR3 length: 14 amino acids. V was cut by 2 bases and J by 8 bases, with 12 bases left in between. CDR1 and CDR2 (germline): MNHEY, SMNVEV (reference sequence). Here the CDR3 DNA reads TGTGCCAGCAGTTTAAGGGTGGCACGAGAAAAACTGTTTTTT. Protein sequence: CASSLRVAREKLFF.

The chain links TRBV19 to TRBJ2-2; 7 nucleotides align to TRBD1. After removal of 6 bases from V and 1 base from J, the junction contained 8 bases not matched to a gene. The germline V gene encodes CDR1 LNHDA and CDR2 SQIVND (reference sequence). The CDR3 has 16 residues. In DNA form, the CDR3 reads TGTGCCAGTAGACAAAAACAGGGGCTGAACACCGGGGAGCTGTTTTTT. Its translation is CASRQKQGLNTGELFF.

The CDR3 here is CASSFPGQGPYEQYF. CDR3 coding DNA: TGTGCCAGCAGCTTTCCGGGACAGGGCCCCTACGAGCAGTACTTC. The rearrangement joins TRBV7-8 to TRBJ2-7; 9 nucleotides line up with TRBD1. V gave up 3 bases and J gave up 2 bases; unmatched junction bases: 5. This CDR3 has 15 residues. Germline loops: CDR1 SGHVS, CDR2 FQNEAQ.

Only one count was recorded for this clone. The gene calls are TRBV4-3 and TRBJ1-6; TRBD1 is a possible D gene (5 bases). This CDR3 comprises 15 residues. Looked up from germline, CDR1 is LGHNA and CDR2 is YSLEER. With 2 bases removed from V and 5 bases from J, the gap between germline ends came to 10 bases. The DNA of the CDR3 is TGCGCCAGCAGCCAAAGCGACAGTAATAATTCACCCCTCCACTTT. Its protein product is CASSQSDSNNSPLHF.